This T cell receptor beta chain was recovered during a study of T-cell memory formation after mild COVID-19. Study-level background: TCR clusters showed largely donor specificity.

A note on this clonotype: No antigen is known for it.

Amplification by 5'RACE using constant-segment primers produced TCR alpha and TCR beta cDNA libraries that carried sample barcodes and UMIs. From the 5' RACE reads, TCRdb called clonotypes with MiXCR, one entry per CDR3 protein. The sample includes 200,000 to 300,000 distinct CDR3 sequences, 15% to 19% of them seen just once. Whole-study results and caveats: Mainly CM and EM harbored the contracting CD4+ clones; mainly EMRA harbored the CD8+ ones. There were some responding clones in pre-infection memory, which suggested that cross-reactive memory had joined.

The sequenced material came from PBMCs or a T cell subset sorted from them (not recorded which). The clonotype was recovered from an adult woman who had mild COVID-19 (a few samples of this study predate the infection). Cell type and time point are not known.

The CDR3 is CASSLGGSTIKQYF. In DNA form, the CDR3 reads TGTGCCAGCAGCCTCGGCGGGAGCACTATAAAGCAGTACTTC. The chain couples TRBV6-5 to TRBJ2-7, with 7 bases that match TRBD2. The germline gives CDR1 MNHEY, CDR2 SVGAGI. CDR3 length equals 14 residues. The junction had 13 bases not matched to a gene; V was cut back by 6 bases and J by 8 bases.